This is a list of T cell receptor beta chains from one sample in a study of tumor and adjacent non-tumor tissue in lung cancer. MiXCR, run by TCRdb on the multiplex PCR reads, gives a single entry per CDR3 protein. The sample lists 120,000 or so distinct CDR3 sequences, around three fifths occurring once. Sequencing was carried out using lung tumor tissue. The receptors derive from a man under 40 with non-small cell lung cancer. CDR3s include the opening cysteine and the closing phenylalanine or tryptophan. The D gene is left open where the match is weak. Only some rows state a clone size, as once, few, many or a class for expanded clones.

size	V	length	D	J	CDR3	DNA
.	TRBV11-2	16	TRBD2	TRBJ2-3	CASSLGARTSTDTQYF	TGTGCCAGCAGCTTAGGAGCGAGGACTAGCACAGATACGCAATATTTT
.	TRBV20-1	13	.	TRBJ2-3	CSVTQGDRDTQYF	TGCAGTGTGACACAGGGAGACAGAGATACGCAGTATTTT
few	TRBV5-4	15	TRBD2	TRBJ2-7	CASSGGLAGAYEQYF	TGTGCCAGCAGCGGGGGACTAGCGGGGGCCTACGAGCAGTACTTC
.	TRBV13	15	.	TRBJ2-4	CASSWDRATKNIQYF	TGTGCCAGCAGCTGGGACCGAGCAACCAAAAACATTCAGTACTTC
few	TRBV12-3/TRBV12-4	12	.	TRBJ2-2	CANSLATGELLF	TGTGCCAACAGTTTGGCCACCGGGGAGCTGCTTTTT
.	TRBV20-1	16	TRBD1	TRBJ1-1	CSAGGWGQPPNTEACF	TGCAGTGCAGGGGGCTGGGGACAGCCACCAAACACTGAAGCTTGCTTT
.	TRBV14	14	.	TRBJ1-1	CASSQWQGNTEAFF	TGTGCCAGCAGCCAATGGCAGGGGAACACTGAAGCTTTCTTT
many	TRBV12-3/TRBV12-4	16	TRBD1	TRBJ1-4	CASSTEQGARNEKLFF	TGTGCCAGCAGTACTGAACAGGGGGCGCGAAATGAAAAACTGTTTTTT
few	TRBV7-8	15	.	TRBJ2-7	CASSWALRGSYEQYF	TGTGCCAGCAGTTGGGCGCTCAGGGGCTCCTACGAGCAGTACTTC
.	TRBV6-5	13	.	TRBJ1-5	CASISNSNQPQHF	TGTGCCAGCATCTCAAATAGCAATCAGCCCCAGCATTTT
.	TRBV4-3	14	.	TRBJ2-3	CASSQDQDTDTQYF	TGCGCCAGCAGCCAAGATCAGGACACAGATACGCAGTATTTT
.	TRBV12-3/TRBV12-4	13	.	TRBJ1-1	CASRRTVNTETFF	TGTGCCAGCAGAAGGACGGTGAACACTGAAACTTTCTTT
many	TRBV4-1	15	TRBD2	TRBJ2-1	CASSQVAGGQNEQFF	TGCGCCAGCAGCCAAGTAGCGGGGGGTCAGAATGAGCAGTTCTTC
.	TRBV6-5	14	.	TRBJ2-5	CVSRPDGVQETQCF	TGTGTCAGCAGACCCGACGGAGTACAAGAGACTCAGTGCTTC
.	TRBV11-1	15	.	TRBJ2-7	CASSLAAGALYEQYF	TGTGCCAGCAGCTTAGCGGCAGGGGCACTCTACGAGCAGTACTTC
many	TRBV4-1	18	.	TRBJ2-4	CASSLTHPLADSKNIQYF	TGCGCCAGCAGCCTAACCCACCCTCTAGCGGACAGCAAAAACATTCAGTACTTC
.	TRBV11-2	18	TRBD2	TRBJ2-7	CASSLNGLAGGPLYDQYF	TGTGCCAGCAGCTTAAACGGACTAGCGGGAGGGCCGCTGTACGACCAGTACTTC
many	TRBV4-1	16	TRBD2	TRBJ2-2	CASSLGTSGNTGELFF	TGCGCCAGCAGCCTAGGGACTAGCGGGAACACCGGGGAGCTGTTTTTT
.	TRBV11-3	13	.	TRBJ1-2	CASSLDRAASYTF	TGTGCCAGCAGCTTAGATCGGGCAGCCAGCTATACCTTC
once	TRBV5-6	15	.	TRBJ2-1	CASSLGFGSYNEQFF	TGTGCCAGCAGCCTGGGATTCGGTTCCTACAATGAGCAGTTCTTC
many	TRBV4-2	16	TRBD1	TRBJ1-1	CASRTGTGGLNTEAFF	TGTGCCAGCAGAACCGGGACAGGGGGCTTGAACACTGAAGCTTTCTTT
.	TRBV5-1	14	.	TRBJ2-7	CASSLEGTDYKQYF	TGCGCCAGCAGCTTGGAAGGCACCGACTATAAGCAGTACTTC
many	TRBV6-2/TRBV6-3	15	TRBD1	TRBJ2-2	CASSAQGADTGELFF	TGTGCCAGCAGTGCACAGGGGGCTGATACCGGGGAGCTGTTTTTT
.	TRBV6-4	12	TRBD2	TRBJ2-1	CTSSDSTSEQFF	TGTACCAGCAGTGACTCGACTAGCGAGCAGTTCTTC
.	TRBV5-6	14	TRBD1	TRBJ1-5	CTSNWTGDNQPQHF	TGTACCAGCAACTGGACAGGAGATAATCAGCCCCAGCATTTT
many	TRBV5-4	14	.	TRBJ1-3	CASSLPGSGNTIYF	TGTGCCAGCAGCTTGCCAGGCTCTGGAAACACCATATATTTT
.	TRBV20-1	15	TRBD2	TRBJ2-1	CRAHSGGGTYNEQFF	TGCAGGGCTCATAGCGGGGGGGGGACCTACAATGAGCAGTTCTTC
.	TRBV20-1	18	.	TRBJ2-3	CSASPSGVRIGLADTQYF	TGCAGTGCTAGTCCCTCGGGAGTCCGAATTGGCCTCGCGGATACGCAGTATTTT
.	TRBV20-1	15	TRBD1	TRBJ1-6	CSARTPWTGDSPLHF	TGCAGTGCTAGAACTCCCTGGACAGGGGACTCACCACTCCACTTT
.	TRBV11-2	15	.	TRBJ2-5	CASNAMQLELETQYF	TGTGCCAGCAATGCGATGCAGTTAGAGTTAGAGACCCAGTACTTC
few	TRBV12-3/TRBV12-4	19	TRBD2	TRBJ2-3	CASSTPGASGGAGTDTQYF	TGTGCCAGCAGTACCCCCGGGGCTAGCGGGGGGGCGGGCACAGATACGCAGTATTTT
.	TRBV4-3	16	TRBD2	TRBJ2-1	CANSQDCGGAGNEQFF	TGCGCCAACAGCCAAGATTGCGGGGGGGCCGGCAATGAGCAGTTTTTC
.	TRBV7-8	16	.	TRBJ1-5	CASSLERGTPNQPQHF	TGTGCCAGCAGCTTAGAGCGGGGCACCCCAAATCAGCCCCAGCATTTT
.	TRBV10-3	15	.	TRBJ2-5	CAISEAIAEQETQYF	TGTGCCATCAGTGAGGCGATAGCAGAGCAAGAGACCCAGTACTTC
.	TRBV30	14	.	TRBJ2-5	CAWSEQGRQETQYF	TGTGCCTGGAGTGAACAAGGGAGGCAAGAGACCCAGTACTTC
.	TRBV11-3	16	TRBD2	TRBJ2-2	CASRLWGTSATGELFF	TGTGCCAGCAGATTGTGGGGGACTAGCGCAACCGGGGAGCTGTTTTTT
many	TRBV12-3/TRBV12-4	14	.	TRBJ2-7	CASSFSDGGAEQYF	TGTGCCAGCAGTTTCTCGGACGGTGGGGCCGAGCAGTACTTC
.	TRBV11-1	14	TRBD1	TRBJ2-3	CANSIATGADTQYF	TGTGCCAACAGCATAGCTACAGGGGCTGATACGCAGTATTTT
.	TRBV29-1	12	.	TRBJ1-2	CGVGTGVPGYTF	TGCGGCGTCGGGACGGGGGTTCCTGGCTACACCTTC